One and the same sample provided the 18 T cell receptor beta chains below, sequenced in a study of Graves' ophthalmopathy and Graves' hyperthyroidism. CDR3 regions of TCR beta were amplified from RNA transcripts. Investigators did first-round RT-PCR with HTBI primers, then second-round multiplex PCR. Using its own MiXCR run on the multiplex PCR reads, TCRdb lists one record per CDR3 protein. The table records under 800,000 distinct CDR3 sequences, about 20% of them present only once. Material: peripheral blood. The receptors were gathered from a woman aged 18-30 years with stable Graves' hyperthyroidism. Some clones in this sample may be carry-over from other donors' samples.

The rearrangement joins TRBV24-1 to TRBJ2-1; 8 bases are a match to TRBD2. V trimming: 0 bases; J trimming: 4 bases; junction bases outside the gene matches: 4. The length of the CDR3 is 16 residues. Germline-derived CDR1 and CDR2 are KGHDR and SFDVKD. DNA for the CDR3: TGTGCCACCAGTGATTTGTCAGCGGGGGTGTACAATGAGCAGTTCTTC. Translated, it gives CATSDLSAGVYNEQFF.

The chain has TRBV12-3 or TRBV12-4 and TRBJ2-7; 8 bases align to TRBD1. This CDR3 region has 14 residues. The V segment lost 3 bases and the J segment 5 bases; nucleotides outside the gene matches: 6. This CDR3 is CASSFIAGGHEQYF. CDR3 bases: TGTGCCAGCAGTTTTATCGCAGGGGGCCACGAGCAGTACTTC.

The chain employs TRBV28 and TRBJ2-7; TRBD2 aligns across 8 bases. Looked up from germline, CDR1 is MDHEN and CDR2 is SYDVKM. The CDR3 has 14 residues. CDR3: CASSMVAGPYEQWV. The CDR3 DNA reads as TGTGCCAGCAGTATGGTAGCGGGGCCCTACGAGCAGTGGGTG.

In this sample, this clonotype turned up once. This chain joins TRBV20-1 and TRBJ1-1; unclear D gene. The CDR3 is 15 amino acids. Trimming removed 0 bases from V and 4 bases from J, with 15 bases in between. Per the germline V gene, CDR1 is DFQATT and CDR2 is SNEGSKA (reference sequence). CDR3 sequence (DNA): TGCAGTGCTAGAGAAACGGCGTGGGATTCCACTGAAGCTTTCTTT. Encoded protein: CSARETAWDSTEAFF.

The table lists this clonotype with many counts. Here the CDR3 reads CASSRTGTSGIGELFF. Written as DNA, the CDR3 is TGTGCCAGCAGCCGAACCGGGACTAGCGGGATCGGGGAGCTGTTTTTT. The rearrangement joins TRBV11-2 to TRBJ2-2; TRBD2 aligns across 13 bases. CDR1 SGHAT and CDR2 FQNNGV come from the germline V gene. J was trimmed by 7 bases and V by 5 bases; bases with no gene match: 7. The CDR3 is 16 amino acids.

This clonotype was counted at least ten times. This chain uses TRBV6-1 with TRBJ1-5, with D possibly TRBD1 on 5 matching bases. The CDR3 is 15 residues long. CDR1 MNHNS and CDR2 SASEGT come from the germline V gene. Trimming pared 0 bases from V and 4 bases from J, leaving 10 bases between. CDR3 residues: CASSEAPGKNQPQHF. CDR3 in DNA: TGTGCCAGCAGTGAAGCGCCAGGGAAGAATCAGCCCCAGCATTTT.

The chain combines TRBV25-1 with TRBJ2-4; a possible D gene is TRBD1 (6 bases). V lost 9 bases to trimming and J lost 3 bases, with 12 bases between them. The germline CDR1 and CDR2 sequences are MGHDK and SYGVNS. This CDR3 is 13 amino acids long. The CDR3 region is CASQGDIKNIQYF. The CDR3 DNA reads TGTGCCAGTCAAGGGGACATCAAAAACATTCAGTACTTC.

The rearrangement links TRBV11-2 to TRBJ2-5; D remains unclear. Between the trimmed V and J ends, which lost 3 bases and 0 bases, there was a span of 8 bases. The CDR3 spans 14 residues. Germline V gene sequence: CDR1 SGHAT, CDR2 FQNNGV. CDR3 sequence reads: CASSLIRYQETQYF. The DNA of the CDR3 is TGTGCCAGCAGCTTGATCCGGTACCAAGAGACCCAGTACTTC.

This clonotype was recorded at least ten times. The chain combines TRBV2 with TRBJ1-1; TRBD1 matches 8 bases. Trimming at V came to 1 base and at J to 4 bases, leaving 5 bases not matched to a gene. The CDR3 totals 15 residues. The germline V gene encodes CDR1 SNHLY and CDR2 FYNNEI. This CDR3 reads CASSEEGQVFTEAFF. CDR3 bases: TGTGCCAGCAGTGAAGAGGGACAGGTCTTCACTGAAGCTTTCTTT.

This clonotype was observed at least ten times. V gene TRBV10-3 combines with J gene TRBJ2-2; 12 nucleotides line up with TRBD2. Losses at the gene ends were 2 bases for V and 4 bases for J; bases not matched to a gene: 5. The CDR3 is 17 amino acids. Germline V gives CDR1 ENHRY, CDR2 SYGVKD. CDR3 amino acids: CAISEGLAGMSTGELFF. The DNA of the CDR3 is TGTGCCATCAGTGAGGGACTAGCGGGAATGAGCACCGGGGAGCTGTTTTTT.

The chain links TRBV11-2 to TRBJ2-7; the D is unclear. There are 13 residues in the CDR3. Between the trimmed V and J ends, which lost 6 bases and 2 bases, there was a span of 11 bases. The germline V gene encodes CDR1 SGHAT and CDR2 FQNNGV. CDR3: CASSFGSAYEQYF. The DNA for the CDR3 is TGTGCCAGCAGTTTTGGCAGCGCCTACGAGCAGTACTTC.

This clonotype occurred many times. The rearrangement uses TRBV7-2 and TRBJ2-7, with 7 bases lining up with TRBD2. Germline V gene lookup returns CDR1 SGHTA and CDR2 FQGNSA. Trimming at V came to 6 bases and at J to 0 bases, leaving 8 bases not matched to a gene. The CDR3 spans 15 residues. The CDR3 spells CASSHTRTSSYEQYF. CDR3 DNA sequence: TGTGCCAGCAGTCACACGCGGACTAGCTCCTACGAGCAGTACTTC. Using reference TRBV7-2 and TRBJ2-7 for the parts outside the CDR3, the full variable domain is GAGVSQSPSNKVTEKGKDVELRCDPISGHTALYWYRQSLGQGLEFLIYFQGNSAPDKSGLPSDRFSAERTGGSVSTLTIQRTQQEDSAVYLCASSHTRTSSYEQYFGPGTRLTVT.

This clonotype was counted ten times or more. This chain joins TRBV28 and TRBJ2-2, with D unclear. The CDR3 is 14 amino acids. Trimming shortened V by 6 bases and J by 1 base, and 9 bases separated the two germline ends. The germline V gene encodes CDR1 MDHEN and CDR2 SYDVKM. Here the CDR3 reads CASSPEKNTGELFF. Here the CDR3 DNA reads TGTGCCAGCAGCCCCGAAAAGAACACCGGGGAGCTGTTTTTT.

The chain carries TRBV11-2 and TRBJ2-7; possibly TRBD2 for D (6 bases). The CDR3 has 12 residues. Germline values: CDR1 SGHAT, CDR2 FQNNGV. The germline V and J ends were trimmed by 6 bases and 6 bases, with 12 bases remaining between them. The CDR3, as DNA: TGTGCCAGCAGGGGGGGACTGGCCGAGCAGTACTTC. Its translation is CASRGGLAEQYF.

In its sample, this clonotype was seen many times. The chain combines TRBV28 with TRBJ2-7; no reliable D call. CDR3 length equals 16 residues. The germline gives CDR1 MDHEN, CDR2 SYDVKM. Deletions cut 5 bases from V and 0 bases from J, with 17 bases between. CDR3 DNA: TGTGCCAGCAGTATTACTTTTGTGGCTAGCTCCTACGAGCAGTACTTC. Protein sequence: CASSITFVASSYEQYF.

CDR3 amino acids: CAIRPSVPGGASGEQYF. CDR3 nucleotides: TGTGCCATCAGACCCAGTGTGCCGGGGGGCGCGTCGGGCGAGCAGTACTTC. The gene calls are TRBV10-3 and TRBJ2-7, with D perhaps matching TRBD2 (7 bases). The length of the CDR3 is 17 residues. Germline V gives CDR1 ENHRY, CDR2 SYGVKD. The V end was cut by 6 bases, the J end by 6 bases, with 27 bases between.

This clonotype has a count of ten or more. The CDR3 bases are TGTGCTAGTGGTTTTGAGGTTTCGACTGAAGCTTTCTTT. Amino acid sequence: CASGFEVSTEAFF. The V gene is TRBV12-5, the J gene TRBJ1-1; unclear D gene. The germline V gene encodes CDR1 LGHNT and CDR2 FRNRAP. V lost 3 bases and J 5 bases, leaving 10 bases between the germline ends. There are 13 residues in the CDR3.

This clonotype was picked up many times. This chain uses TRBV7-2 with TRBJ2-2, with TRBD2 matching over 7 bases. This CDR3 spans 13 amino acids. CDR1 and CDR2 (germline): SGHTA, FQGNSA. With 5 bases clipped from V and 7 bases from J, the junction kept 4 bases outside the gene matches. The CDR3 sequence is CASSRTRGGELFF. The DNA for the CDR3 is TGTGCCAGCAGCCGGACTAGAGGCGGGGAGCTGTTTTTT.